This TCR beta chain appears in the sequencing data of a study of T cell repertoires in cytomegalovirus infection. Study-wide context: Recently identified HLA-C-restricted and well-studied HLA-B-restricted CMV epitopes were used. Public TCR beta signatures provided an indication of both CMV infection and a matching HLA type.

Germline CDR1 reads SGHTA; CDR2 reads FQGNSA. The CDR3 consists of 14 residues. Comment on this clonotype: Its antigen is still unknown. The junction departs from germline at one end; a sequencing error may be responsible.

TCRdb called the reads again in MiXCR, with one record for every CDR3 protein. The table has approximately 990,000 distinct CDR3 sequences, around 30% seen once. Study-level findings and limits: Predominance within the ex vivo response was attributable to HLA-C-restricted CMV-specific TCR beta clonotypes. Adding up the frequency of public TCR beta families identified people who carried CMV plus the relevant HLA.

The sequenced sample was cultured CD8+ T cells from PBMCs, obtained from culture after CMV antigen stimulation. This chain joins TRBV7-2 and TRBJ1-1, with D tentatively TRBD1 (5 bases). This TCR was sampled from a human donor in good health (CMV status not recorded). Some clones in this sample may be carry-over from other donors' samples. The DNA for the CDR3 is TGTGCCAGCAGCTTAGCGTCAGGGTTAATCCAGATAAAATTT. As protein: CASSLASGLIQIKF.